This TCR beta chain came from a study of shared clonotypes between healthy human individuals. The repertoire was sequenced with immunoSEQ multiplex PCR; TCRdb's copy has only in-frame clones and lacks some. In the table there are 180,000 or so clones, around 93% of which are singletons. Sample: naive CD4+ T cells sorted from blood. Subset reported: CD45RA+ positively selected. This receptor was obtained from a woman aged 25-40 years in good health.

The CDR3 loop reads CASSLALAAAYEQYF. CDR3 in DNA: TGCGCCAGCAGCTTGGCCCTAGCGGCGGCCTACGAGCAGTACTTC. The chain has TRBV5-1 and TRBJ2-7; TRBD2 matches at 7 bases. V lost 0 bases and J lost 2; bases outside the gene matches: 5. CDR1 is SGHRS, CDR2 YFSETQ, per germline. The CDR3 has 15 residues.